This T cell receptor (beta chain) originates from a study of cytomegalovirus exposure and HLA in healthy donors (dated by TCRdb to about 2017). Study-wide context: According to a later analysis, the 120 validation repertoires were produced on the same platform as the 600 to 850 repertoires of the first cohort. The study was designed to test whether signatures of past pathogen exposure could be identified by cataloging public T cell receptors. A separate validation cohort of approximately 130 different subjects was used in addition to the 666-subject first cohort. High-throughput TCR immunosequencing, statistical association of individual TCRs with disease status, and machine learning were combined to predict cytomegalovirus infection status. Broader findings and caveats from the paper: The study gave a list of some 150 TCR beta chains associated with cytomegalovirus. According to the authors, the approach could potentially be generalized to other disease states and immunological phenotypes. A later analysis found that TCRs clustered in the first cohort also tended to co-occur in the 110 or so validation repertoires, with approximately 94% of cluster scores above 0. All 120 or so repertoires were used to score co-occurrence in the validation cohort in a later analysis, because that analysis had no HLA typing for the cohort. Most TCR sequences were observed very rarely across donors, whereas some public TCRs were present in many individuals. In both the original and validation cohorts, the classifier was reported to diagnose cytomegalovirus status with high specificity and sensitivity. In vitro tests confirmed that a few of the cytomegalovirus-associated TCR beta chains recognize cytomegalovirus antigens.

On this clone: Its antigen target is currently unknown. No much larger clone is present one base from it, and per-base qualities are unavailable.

Reading from cysteine to phenylalanine, the CDR3 counts 16 amino acids. Only the CDR3 portion is preserved as DNA: 48 bases, with reading frame beginning at the first base. CDR1 and CDR2 were assigned from the germline V gene as MNHEY and SVGAGI. A distance of 14 bases separates the germline ends of V and J, which lose 3 bases and 3 bases respectively. The donors were included in the validation cohort of 90 to 150 subjects, a group kept apart from the roughly 670-subject first cohort. Library generation was performed with the immunoSEQ multiplex PCR assay. Concerning the study's data processing: To diagnose cytomegalovirus status from the catalog of TCR beta chain sequences, a statistical classification framework was built. TCRdb obtained this table from immuneACCESS and retained in-frame rearrangements with V and J assigned. These tables miss some clones; where compared with another copy, unresolved V genes account for less than half of the shortfall, and the remainder is unexplained. D and trimming were read from the DNA, whereas the V and J calls and clone size are those reported in that table. Counted in this sample were roughly 150,000 clones; around 89% of them appeared once. Of the sample, approximately 3.1% falls within the top ten clones.

This receptor was taken from a young man in good health and CMV-seronegative. Source material: PBMCs. The chain uses TRBV6-5 and TRBJ2-2, and TRBD2 may be the D gene, going by 5 matching bases. The CDR3 corresponds to CASSYSGVKYTGELFF. The DNA sequence is as follows: TGTGCCAGCAGTTATTCCGGGGTGAAGTACACCGGGGAGCTGTTTTTT.